Listed below are T cell receptor gamma chains from one sample, sequenced in a study of Vδ1+ human thymocytes. TCRdb reapplied CATT to the multiplex PCR reads. Among around 11,000 gamma-chain clones, approximately 40% were seen once, and the ten largest hold approximately 1.9%. Input material: Vdelta1+ gamma-delta thymocytes from the thymus. The receptors originated from a boy less than two years old who had congenital heart surgery. CDR3s include the opening cysteine and the closing phenylalanine or tryptophan. Size values are once, few and many counts, or a class for expanded clones, and some rows have none.

v_call,cdr3_length,clone_size,j_call,cdr3_aa,cdr3_nt
TRGV9,12,NA,TRGJ1/TRGJ2,CALWERTYKKLF,TGTGCCTTGTGGGAGCGGACTTATAAGAAACTCTTT
TRGV3,16,NA,TRGJ1/TRGJ2,CATWDRESLNYYKKLF,TGTGCCACCTGGGACAGGGAGAGTCTGAATTATTATAAGAAACTCTTT
TRGV3,12,NA,TRGJP2,CATWDGDWIKTF,TGTGCCACCTGGGACGGTGATTGGATCAAGACGTTT
TRGV5,11,few,TRGJ1/TRGJ2,CATWDRIGKLF,TGTGCCACCTGGGACAGGATCGGGAAACTCTTT
TRGV4,14,few,TRGJ1/TRGJ2,CATWDAALYYKKLF,TGTGCCACCTGGGATGCTGCCCTTTATTATAAGAAACTCTTT
TRGV9,12,NA,TRGJ1/TRGJ2,CALWEVRFRKLF,TGTGCCTTGTGGGAGGTGCGATTTCGGAAACTCTTT
TRGV4,12,NA,TRGJ1/TRGJ2,CATWDDHYKKLF,TGTGCCACCTGGGATGACCATTATAAGAAACTCTTT
TRGV9,10,NA,TRGJ1/TRGJ2,CALWEAHLLF,TGTGCCTTGTGGGAGGCCCATCTACTCTTT
TRGV9,14,NA,TRGJ1/TRGJ2,CALWEGQHYYKKLF,TGTGCCTTGTGGGAGGGGCAGCATTATTATAAGAAACTCTTT
TRGV4,14,few,TRGJ1/TRGJ2,CATWDGTNYYKKLF,TGTGCCACCTGGGATGGAACGAATTATTATAAGAAACTCTTT
TRGV8,11,NA,TRGJP1,CATWDGWFKIF,TGTGCCACCTGGGACGGTTGGTTCAAGATATTT
TRGV9,13,NA,TRGJ1/TRGJ2,CALWDDFYYKKLF,TGTGCCTTGTGGGATGACTTTTATTATAAGAAACTCTTT
TRGV4,11,NA,TRGJ1/TRGJ2,CATWEGNKKLF,TGTGCCACCTGGGAGGGAAATAAGAAACTCTTT
TRGV9,13,few,TRGJ1/TRGJ2,CALWESRDYKKLF,TGTGCCTTGTGGGAGTCCCGAGATTATAAGAAACTCTTT
TRGV4,12,few,TRGJ1/TRGJ2,CATWSIPFKKLF,TGTGCCACCTGGAGCATTCCGTTTAAGAAACTCTTT
TRGV5,13,NA,TRGJ1/TRGJ2,CATWDRLRYKKLF,TGTGCCACCTGGGACAGGCTTCGGTATAAGAAACTCTTT
TRGV9,18,few,TRGJ1/TRGJ2,CALWEVPRVEVSGHKKLF,TGTGCCTTGTGGGAGGTGCCTAGGGTAGAAGTTTCTGGCCATAAGAAACTCTTT
TRGV5,14,few,TRGJ1/TRGJ2,CATWDRLLSYKKLF,TGTGCCACCTGGGACAGGCTTCTCAGCTATAAGAAACTCTTT
TRGV9,13,NA,TRGJ1/TRGJ2,CALWEVLHYKKLF,TGTGCCTTGTGGGAGGTGCTACATTATAAGAAACTCTTT
TRGV4,14,few,TRGJ1/TRGJ2,CATWGGSNYYKKLF,TGTGCCACCTGGGGTGGATCGAATTATTATAAGAAACTCTTT
TRGV9,13,few,TRGJ1/TRGJ2,CALWVGTYYKKLF,TGTGCCTTGTGGGTTGGGACTTATTATAAGAAACTCTTT
TRGV9,13,NA,TRGJ1/TRGJ2,CALWEVPLYKKLF,TGTGCCTTGTGGGAGGTGCCCCTTTATAAGAAACTCTTT
TRGV9,14,few,TRGJ1/TRGJ2,CALWEVTPYYKKLF,TGTGCCTTGTGGGAGGTTACCCCTTATTATAAGAAACTCTTT
TRGV9,14,few,TRGJ1/TRGJ2,CALWERSNYYKKLF,TGTGCCTTGTGGGAGAGATCGAATTATTATAAGAAACTCTTT
TRGV4,11,NA,TRGJ1/TRGJ2,CATWDGSEKLF,TGTGCCACCTGGGATGGTTCGGAGAAACTCTTT
TRGV4,13,NA,TRGJP2,CATWDALEGIKTF,TGTGCCACCTGGGATGCTTTGGAAGGGATCAAGACGTTT
TRGV9,13,few,TRGJ1/TRGJ2,CALWERGGYKKLF,TGTGCCTTGTGGGAGAGAGGAGGATATAAGAAACTCTTT
TRGV9,14,NA,TRGJ1/TRGJ2,CALWEWQWGYKKLF,TGTGCCTTGTGGGAGTGGCAATGGGGTTATAAGAAACTCTTT
TRGV9,12,few,TRGJ1/TRGJ2,CALWEAGFEKLF,TGTGCCTTGTGGGAGGCCGGCTTTGAGAAACTCTTT
TRGV9,11,NA,TRGJ1/TRGJ2,CALQPSGKKLF,TGTGCCTTACAACCCTCCGGTAAGAAACTCTTT
TRGV9,12,NA,TRGJP2,CALWDGDWIKTF,TGTGCCTTGTGGGATGGTGATTGGATCAAGACGTTT
TRGV3,12,NA,TRGJ1/TRGJ2,CATWDRRLEKLF,TGTGCCACCTGGGACAGGCGGTTGGAGAAACTCTTT
TRGV8,13,NA,TRGJ1/TRGJ2,CATWDPRNYKKLF,TGTGCCACCTGGGACCCACGGAATTATAAGAAACTCTTT
TRGV5,11,NA,TRGJ1/TRGJ2,CATWIYYKKLF,TGTGCCACCTGGATATATTATAAGAAACTCTTT
TRGV9,11,NA,TRGJ1/TRGJ2,CALWDRHKKLF,TGTGCCTTGTGGGATCGGCATAAGAAACTCTTT
TRGV9,14,NA,TRGJ1/TRGJ2,CALWGRVGRYKKLF,TGTGCCTTGTGGGGGAGGGTCGGTAGATATAAGAAACTCTTT